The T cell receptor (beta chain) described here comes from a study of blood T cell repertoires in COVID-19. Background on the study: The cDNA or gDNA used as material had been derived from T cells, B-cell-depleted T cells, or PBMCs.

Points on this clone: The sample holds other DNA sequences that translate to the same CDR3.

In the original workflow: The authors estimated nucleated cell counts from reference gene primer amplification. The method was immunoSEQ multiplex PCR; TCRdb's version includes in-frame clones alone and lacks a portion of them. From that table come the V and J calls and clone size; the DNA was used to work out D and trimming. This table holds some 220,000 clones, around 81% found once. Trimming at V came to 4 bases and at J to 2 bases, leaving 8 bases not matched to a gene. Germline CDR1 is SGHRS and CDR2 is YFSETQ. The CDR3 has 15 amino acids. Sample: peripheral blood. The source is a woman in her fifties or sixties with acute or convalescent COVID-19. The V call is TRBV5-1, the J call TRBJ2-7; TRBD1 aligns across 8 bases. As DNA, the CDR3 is TGCGCCAGCAGCACAACGACAGGGGTGACCTACGAGCAGTACTTC. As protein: CASSTTTGVTYEQYF.